The 20 T cell receptor beta chains reported below all come from one sample, sequenced in a study of tumor-infiltrating lymphocytes in primary liver carcinoma. Reverse transcription of 500 to 650 ng total RNA with a constant-region primer produced TCR beta cDNA. Slightly modified ARM-PCR with three nested multiplex PCR rounds yielded TCR beta libraries. TRBV1-TRBV30 forward and Cbeta reverse primers drove the first two approximately 10-cycle rounds. One entry per CDR3 protein, called by TCRdb with MiXCR from the multiplex PCR reads. This sample has about 330,000 distinct CDR3 sequences, with roughly two thirds found just once. Unsorted whole blood supplied the RNA, and germline DNA was extracted too. Sequences were obtained from peripheral blood. These receptors all stem from a middle-aged man with primary liver carcinoma and hepatitis B virus infection.

This clonotype was picked up many times. V is TRBV6-1 and J is TRBJ2-1; either TRBD1 or TRBD2 may fit D (5 bases each). There are 15 residues in the CDR3. The germline gives CDR1 MNHNS, CDR2 SASEGT. Trimming cost V 0 bases and J 5 bases, with 11 bases left between them. The DNA for the CDR3 is TGTGCCAGCAGTGAAGCGGGACGACGACACAATGAGCAGTTCTTC. Encoded protein: CASSEAGRRHNEQFF.

This clonotype came up many times. This chain joins TRBV6-2 or TRBV6-3 and TRBJ2-7; D is ambiguous. Germline CDR1 and CDR2: MNHEY and SVGEGT. V lost 6 bases and J 6 bases, leaving 12 bases between the germline ends. CDR3 length equals 12 residues. In nucleotides, the CDR3 is TGTGCCAGCAGCCAGACCCTGGGCGAGCAGTACTTC. Translation: CASSQTLGEQYF.

This clonotype was picked up one time. Here the CDR3 omits its conserved ending phenylalanine or tryptophan, so a read error is the likely source. The chain employs TRBV29-1 and TRBJ2-7; D might be TRBD1 (6 bases). V dropped 4 bases and J dropped 3 bases, with 16 bases sitting between them. Germline V CDR1 and CDR2: SQVTM, ANQGSEA. The CDR3 loop spans 14 amino acids. The CDR3: CSVGGQCEGYEQYL. The CDR3 DNA sequence: TGCAGCGTTGGAGGACAGTGTGAAGGCTACGAGCAGTACTTA.

Turning to this clonotype: Since no conserved phenylalanine or tryptophan closes the CDR3, a read error is the likely cause. This sequence joins TRBV11-2 and TRBJ2-5, with a tentative D call TRBD2 (5 bases). Germline V CDR1 and CDR2: SGHAT, FQNNGV. This CDR3 has 16 amino acids. V shed 0 bases and J shed 2 bases, with 13 bases lying between them. Here the CDR3 DNA reads TGTGCCAGCAGCTTAGAGTGGGCTAGCCAGCAAGAGACCCAGTACCTC. Encoded protein: CASSLEWASQQETQYL.

Regarding this clonotype: A single base separates this from a much larger clone, so it may be a read error. The chain links TRBV6-5 to TRBJ2-7; no reliable D call. The CDR3 runs to 13 residues. Germline CDR1 is MNHEY and CDR2 is SVGAGI. The CDR3 protein is CASSGDVSYEQCF. Here the CDR3 DNA reads TGTGCCAGCAGTGGGGATGTCTCCTACGAGCAGTGCTTC.

The chain couples TRBV29-1 to TRBJ1-5, with D hard to call. Germline CDR1 reads SQVTM; CDR2 reads ANQGSEA. Trimming removed 5 bases at V and 3 bases at J, with 8 bases between. The CDR3 is 12 amino acids. In DNA form, the CDR3 reads TGCAGCGTTCAGGCTATCAATCAGCCCCAGCATTTT. It specifies CSVQAINQPQHF.

Ten or more counts support this clonotype. The V call is TRBV12-3 or TRBV12-4, the J call TRBJ1-6; the match to TRBD1 covers 7 bases. V was clipped by 2 bases and J by 9 bases; unmatched bases: 7. This CDR3 comprises 15 residues. CDR3 DNA: TGTGCCAGCAGTTTACGTGGACGGGACAGTTCACCCCTCCACTTT. Translating it yields CASSLRGRDSSPLHF.

This clonotype came up many times. This chain uses TRBV6-2 or TRBV6-3 with TRBJ2-1; D is possibly TRBD2 (5 bases). The CDR3 sequence is 18 residues long. V lost 2 bases to trimming and J lost 0 bases, with 17 bases between them. CDR1 and CDR2 from the germline V gene are MNHEY and SVGEGT. CDR3 nucleotide sequence: TGTGCCAGCAGTTACGTGATAGCGCTTACCTTCTCCTACAATGAGCAGTTCTTC. Encoded protein: CASSYVIALTFSYNEQFF.

This clonotype has only one observation. The chain has TRBV2 and TRBJ2-1; D is undetermined. The CDR3 contains 13 residues. V dropped 0 bases and J dropped 3 bases, with 3 bases sitting between them. Per germline, CDR1 SNHLY and CDR2 FYNNEI. The CDR3 nucleotides are TGTGCCAGCAGTGAAGCAAGCTACAATGAGCAGTTCTTC. This gives the protein CASSEASYNEQFF.

The chain couples TRBV11-2 to TRBJ1-1; D ambiguous. Germline CDR1 reads SGHAT; CDR2 reads FQNNGV. V lost 9 bases and J 8 bases, leaving 19 bases between the germline ends. The CDR3 loop spans 13 amino acids. CDR3 bases: TGTGCCAGTAGCCCTTACCCCGTCGCGGAAGCTTTCTTT. Amino acids: CASSPYPVAEAFF.

This chain links TRBV11-3 with TRBJ2-1, with 9 bases aligning to TRBD1. After removal of 5 bases from V and 8 bases from J, the junction contained 13 bases not matched to a gene. The CDR3 loop spans 16 amino acids. The germline CDR1 and CDR2 sequences are SGHNT and YENEEA. DNA for the CDR3: TGTGCCAGCAGCCGGAAAACAGGGGGCACTAGCTATGAGCAGTTCTTC. Its protein product is CASSRKTGGTSYEQFF.

Many counts were recorded for this clonotype. The chain recombines TRBV29-1 with TRBJ2-5; D may match TRBD1 or TRBD2 (5 bases each). There are 12 residues in the CDR3. V dropped 8 bases and J dropped 1 base, with 11 bases sitting between them. Germline V gene data show CDR1 as SQVTM and CDR2 as ANQGSEA. The CDR3 protein is CSFRESQETQYF. The CDR3 region has the DNA TGCAGCTTCAGGGAGTCCCAAGAGACCCAGTACTTC. The complete variable domain, with remaining parts taken from reference TRBV29-1 and TRBJ2-5, reads SAVISQKPSRDICQRGTSLTIQCQVDSQVTMMFWYRQQPGQSLTLIATANQGSEATYESGFVIDKFPISRPNLTFSTLTVSNMSPEDSSIYLCSFRESQETQYFGPGTRLLVL.

Of note for this clonotype: A much larger clone lies one base from this, so it may be a read error. V is TRBV5-5 and J is TRBJ2-2; TRBD1 aligns across 10 bases. Looked up from germline, CDR1 is SGHKS and CDR2 is YYEKEE (reference sequence). CDR3 length equals 17 residues. The CDR3: CASSLVLDRGQVGDLFF. CDR3 DNA sequence: TGTGCCAGCAGCTTGGTGTTAGACAGGGGGCAAGTCGGGGATCTGTTTTTT. The whole variable domain, remainder taken from reference TRBV5-5 and TRBJ2-2, is DAGVTQSPTHLIKTRGQQVTLRCSPISGHKSVSWYQQVLGQGPQFIFQYYEKEERGRGNFPDRFSARQFPNYSSELNVNALLLGDSALYLCASSLVLDRGQVGDLFFGEGSRLTVL.

Concerning this clonotype itself: A read error is possible here, since a much larger clone lies one base away. The V and J genes are TRBV10-3 and TRBJ2-7; D is possibly TRBD1 or TRBD2 (5 bases each). Germline-derived CDR1 and CDR2 are ENHRY and SYGVKD. The CDR3 covers 15 residues. The CDR3 loop is CVISEPSGTTYEQYF. CDR3 DNA: TGTGTCATCAGTGAGCCTTCCGGGACCACCTACGAGCAGTACTTC.

As to this clonotype: It may be a read error: a sequence one base away is much more abundant. The chain recombines TRBV6-2 or TRBV6-3 with TRBJ2-7, with TRBD1 matching 7 bases. V lost 5 bases, J lost 4 bases, and 8 bases stayed unmatched. This CDR3 is built from 14 residues. Germline loops: CDR1 MNHEY, CDR2 SVGEGT. The CDR3 is CASSPAGTVYEQYF. The CDR3 nucleotides read TGTGCCAGCAGTCCGGCTGGGACAGTGTACGAGCAGTACTTC.

As regards this clonotype: This likely comes from a read error, as the CDR3 has no conserved phenylalanine or tryptophan at its end. The chain combines TRBV11-2 with TRBJ1-1; 10 bases align to TRBD1. CDR3 size: 15 residues. Germline values: CDR1 SGHAT, CDR2 FQNNGV. CDR3 protein: CASSWGDRGVTEAFL. CDR3 sequence (DNA): TGTGCCAGTAGCTGGGGGGACAGGGGTGTGACTGAAGCTTTCCTT.

A note on this clonotype: One end of the junction does not line up with germline, which may come from a read error. This chain links TRBV5-5 with TRBJ2-1; no definite D call. This CDR3 is built from 11 residues. From germline, CDR1 is SGHKS and CDR2 YYEKEE (reference sequence). The CDR3 DNA reads as TGTGCCAGCAGCTTGTACAATGAGCACTTCTTC. It encodes CASSLYNEHFF.

To note about this clonotype: The junction does not match germline at one end; this may be a read error. The chain carries TRBV30 and TRBJ2-2, with D unresolved. This CDR3 spans 12 amino acids. The germline V gene encodes CDR1 GTSNPN and CDR2 SVGIG (reference sequence). CDR3 sequence reads: CVWSPWGGELFF. The CDR3 DNA is TGTGTCTGGAGCCCCTGGGGCGGGGAGCTGTTTTTT.

Worth noting for this clonotype: An end of the junction differs from the germline gene, which may be a read error. The CDR3 reads CASEGGSYEQHF. Written as DNA, the CDR3 is TGTGCCAGTGAAGGGGGCTCCTACGAGCAGCACTTC. This rearrangement joins TRBV11-2 to TRBJ2-7; 7 bases agree with TRBD1. There are 12 residues in the CDR3. CDR1 is SGHAT and CDR2 is FQNNGV in the germline V gene.

With respect to this clonotype: This could be a read error, since a much larger clone is one nucleotide away. No conserved phenylalanine or tryptophan is present at the end of the CDR3, so a read error is the likely explanation. The rearrangement uses TRBV29-1 and TRBJ1-1; D uncertain. V lost 5 bases to trimming and J lost 1 base, with 14 bases between them. The CDR3 length is 14 residues. Germline assignment: CDR1 SQVTM and CDR2 ANQGSEA. The chain's CDR3 is CSVRLFDGNTEAFY. CDR3 nucleotide sequence: TGCAGCGTTCGATTGTTTGACGGGAACACTGAAGCTTTCTAT.